The 31 T cell receptor beta chains given below trace back to one sample, sequenced in a study of blood T cell repertoires in COVID-19. Sequencing used immunoSEQ multiplex PCR; TCRdb keeps in-frame clones, though not all of them. The sample lists 70,000 to 100,000 clones, around 84% occurring once. The source material was peripheral blood. The receptors here all came from a human donor in a cohort sampled during active COVID-19.

V and J are TRBV11-2 and TRBJ2-1; 7 bases match TRBD2. V dropped 4 bases and J dropped 2; count of bases not matched to a gene: 5. This CDR3 has 15 amino acids. Germline V gene sequence: CDR1 SGHAT, CDR2 FQNNGV. The CDR3 DNA sequence: TGTGCCAGCAGCTCTTCAGCGGGACCCTACAATGAGCAGTTCTTC. Protein sequence: CASSSSAGPYNEQFF. The full variable domain, completed using reference TRBV11-2 and TRBJ2-1, is EAGVAQSPRYKIIEKRQSVAFWCNPISGHATLYWYQQILGQGPKLLIQFQNNGVVDDSQLPKDRFSAERLKGVDSTLKIQPAKLEDSAVYLCASSSSAGPYNEQFFGPGTRLTVL.

The rearrangement links TRBV10-3 to TRBJ2-7; 13 bases are shared with TRBD2. V lost 7 bases to trimming and J lost 0 bases; unmatched junction nucleotides: 3. Germline CDR1 and CDR2: ENHRY and SYGVKD. There are 15 residues in the CDR3. CDR3 residues: CAIKRTSGSSYEQYF. CDR3 DNA sequence: TGTGCCATCAAACGGACTAGCGGGAGCTCCTACGAGCAGTACTTC.

This clone showed up just once. This chain uses TRBV6-6 with TRBJ1-3, with unresolved D. The V end was cut by 9 bases, the J end by 2 bases, with 8 bases between. The CDR3 is 12 amino acids. Germline CDR1 reads MNHNY; CDR2 reads SVGAGI (reference sequence). CDR3 sequence (DNA): TGTGCCAGTACAACCGCTGGAAACACCATATATTTT. Its translation: CASTTAGNTIYF.

The chain combines TRBV5-1 with TRBJ1-4, with D uncertain. Trimming took off 0 bases at V and 7 bases at J, with 4 bases between the two ends. The CDR3 is 12 amino acids. The germline V gene has CDR1 SGHRS and CDR2 YFSETQ. CDR3 sequence (DNA): TGCGCCAGCAGCTTGGGAGGTGAAAAACTGTTTTTT. Amino acid sequence: CASSLGGEKLFF.

The chain joins TRBV14 to TRBJ1-2; TRBD1 is a possible D gene (6 bases). The V gene's germline CDR1 is SGHDN and CDR2 FVKESK. Trimming removed 0 bases from V and 6 bases from J, with 17 bases in between. The CDR3 has 16 amino acids. This CDR3 is CASSQDGSAGANGYTF. As DNA, the CDR3 is TGTGCCAGCAGCCAAGATGGGTCGGCAGGGGCGAATGGCTACACCTTC. Looking up the rest from reference TRBV14 and TRBJ1-2 gives the full variable domain: EAGVTQFPSHSVIEKGQTVTLRCDPISGHDNLYWYRRVMGKEIKFLLHFVKESKQDESGMPNNRFLAERTGGTYSTLKVQPAELEDSGVYFCASSQDGSAGANGYTFGSGTRLTVV.

The chain employs TRBV3-1 (or the pseudogene TRBV3-2) and TRBJ1-6; D is possibly TRBD1 (6 bases). The ends were cut back, 0 bases at V and 9 bases at J, with 12 bases in the middle. CDR1 is LGHDT, CDR2 YNNKEL, per germline (reference sequence). The CDR3 spans 15 residues. CDR3 nucleotide sequence: TGTGCCAGCAGCCAAGAAACAGGGTCGGGTTCACCCCTCCACTTT. Translation gives CASSQETGSGSPLHF.

J is TRBJ1-2 and V is TRBV19; D may be TRBD1 (6 bases). Germline V gene sequence: CDR1 LNHDA, CDR2 SQIVND (reference sequence). CDR3 length: 16 residues. Trimming left V 7 bases short and J 6 bases short, with 24 bases between. The CDR3 nucleotides read TGTGCCAGTACCAGGTCGGGGGGCTTAGAGGGGAATGGCTACACCTTC. Encoded protein: CASTRSGGLEGNGYTF.

The chain joins TRBV9 to TRBJ2-7; 9 positions match TRBD2. Germline values: CDR1 SGDLS, CDR2 YYNGEE. This CDR3 is 16 amino acids long. V dropped 0 bases and J dropped 7; count of bases not matched to a gene: 11. The CDR3 reads CASSVVSGGTPGEQYF. CDR3 bases: TGTGCCAGCAGCGTAGTGAGCGGGGGGACCCCCGGGGAGCAGTACTTC. Supplemented by reference TRBV9 and TRBJ2-7, the full variable domain reads DSGVTQTPKHLITATGQRVTLRCSPRSGDLSVYWYQQSLDQGLQFLIQYYNGEERAKGNILERFSAQQFPDLHSELNLSSLELGDSALYFCASSVVSGGTPGEQYFGPGTRLTVT.

CDR3 region: CASREQVWDTEAFF. The CDR3 nucleotides read TGTGCCAGCAGAGAACAGGTTTGGGACACTGAAGCTTTCTTT. This rearrangement joins TRBV2 to TRBJ1-1; D may be TRBD1 (5 bases). Germline V gene sequence: CDR1 SNHLY, CDR2 FYNNEI. This CDR3 is built from 14 residues. V was shortened by 6 bases and J by 3 bases, with 14 bases between the two germline ends. Looking up the rest from reference TRBV2 and TRBJ1-1 gives the full variable domain: EPEVTQTPSHQVTQMGQEVILRCVPISNHLYFYWYRQILGQKVEFLVSFYNNEISEKSEIFDDQFSVERPDGSNFTLKIRSTKLEDSAMYFCASREQVWDTEAFFGQGTRLTVV.

This chain joins TRBV5-4 and TRBJ2-2, with TRBD2 matching over 14 bases. The CDR3 is 16 amino acids. The V segment lost 4 bases and the J segment 3 bases; nucleotides outside the gene matches: 2. Germline CDR1 is SGHNT and CDR2 is YYREEE (reference sequence). The CDR3 DNA sequence: TGTGCCAGCAGCCAGGGACTAGCGGGAGACACCGGGGAGCTGTTTTTT. This gives the protein CASSQGLAGDTGELFF.

The genes are TRBV5-4 and TRBJ2-5; the match to TRBD2 covers 10 bases. The CDR3 loop spans 17 amino acids. The germline gives CDR1 SGHNT, CDR2 YYREEE (reference sequence). J gave up 5 bases and V 0 bases, and 10 bases lay outside the gene matches. The DNA for the CDR3 is TGTGCCAGCAGCTTGGTTCTAGCGGGGGTTCAGGGGGAGACCCAGTACTTC. This encodes CASSLVLAGVQGETQYF.

Worth noting for this clone: The germline gene is not matched at one end of the junction; a read error may be the cause. This chain links TRBV6-5 with TRBJ1-2, with a weak D call TRBD1 (5 bases). The CDR3 consists of 14 residues. Germline CDR1 is MNHEY and CDR2 is SVGAGI. The CDR3 sequence: CASSYSTENYGYTF. As DNA, the CDR3 is TGTGCCAGCAGCTACTCGACAGAGAACTATGGCTACACCTTC.

On this clone: This sample also contains other DNA sequences that code for the same CDR3. The chain employs TRBV5-1 and TRBJ1-1; tentative D call: TRBD1 (5 bases). The CDR3 runs 13 residues. V was cut by 4 bases and J by 4 bases, with 11 bases left in between. Germline V lookup: CDR1 SGHRS, CDR2 YFSETQ. CDR3 in amino acids: CASSDQGGTEAFF. The CDR3 nucleotides read TGCGCCAGCAGCGATCAGGGAGGCACTGAAGCTTTCTTT.

The rearrangement joins TRBV2 to TRBJ2-1; 9 bases are a match to TRBD2. The CDR3 is made up of 18 amino acids. Germline-derived CDR1 and CDR2 are SNHLY and FYNNEI. J was trimmed by 7 bases and V by 11 bases; bases with no gene match: 24. The chain's CDR3 is CAGGNGRGGLAPLNEQFF. The CDR3 DNA sequence: TGTGCCGGGGGAAACGGCAGGGGGGGACTAGCCCCCCTAAATGAGCAGTTCTTC.

The chain employs TRBV2 and TRBJ2-5; 7 nucleotides line up with TRBD1. J lost 1 base, V lost 8 bases, and 7 bases had no gene match. The germline gives CDR1 SNHLY, CDR2 FYNNEI. The CDR3 totals 14 residues. The CDR3 reads CASAPDRAQETQYF. CDR3 nucleotides: TGTGCCAGCGCCCCCGACAGGGCCCAAGAGACCCAGTACTTC. The whole variable domain, filled in from reference TRBV2 and TRBJ2-5, reads EPEVTQTPSHQVTQMGQEVILRCVPISNHLYFYWYRQILGQKVEFLVSFYNNEISEKSEIFDDQFSVERPDGSNFTLKIRSTKLEDSAMYFCASAPDRAQETQYFGPGTRLLVL.

This clone was seen a handful of times. This chain joins TRBV5-5 and TRBJ1-3, with a tentative D call TRBD1 (6 bases). From germline, CDR1 is SGHKS and CDR2 YYEKEE (reference sequence). This CDR3 spans 17 amino acids. Trimming took 2 bases from V and 0 from J, leaving 15 bases between them. CDR3 coding DNA: TGTGCCAGCAGCTTCGCCCCGACAGGAAACTCTGGAAACACCATATATTTT. It translates to CASSFAPTGNSGNTIYF. The whole variable domain, filled in from reference TRBV5-5 and TRBJ1-3, reads DAGVTQSPTHLIKTRGQQVTLRCSPISGHKSVSWYQQVLGQGPQFIFQYYEKEERGRGNFPDRFSARQFPNYSSELNVNALLLGDSALYLCASSFAPTGNSGNTIYFGEGSWLTVV.

The chain combines TRBV19 with TRBJ2-6; no clear D gene. The CDR3 spans 15 residues. Trimming removed 3 bases at V and 3 bases at J, with 9 bases between. Germline V gene sequence: CDR1 LNHDA, CDR2 SQIVND (reference sequence). The CDR3 sequence is CASSILALGANVLTF. For the CDR3, the DNA is TGTGCCAGTAGTATTCTGGCCCTTGGGGCCAACGTCCTGACTTTC.

A single count supports this clone. The rearrangement joins TRBV7-9 to TRBJ2-7; TRBD2 matches 11 bases. The junction had 5 bases not matched to a gene; V was cut back by 3 bases and J by 4 bases. Per the germline V gene, CDR1 is SEHNR and CDR2 is FQNEAQ (reference sequence). The CDR3 totals 15 residues. The CDR3 is CASSFRSGRAYEQYF. The CDR3 DNA reads TGTGCCAGCAGCTTCCGTAGCGGGAGGGCTTACGAGCAGTACTTC. The entire variable domain, with the rest obtained from reference TRBV7-9 and TRBJ2-7, is as follows: DTGVSQNPRHKITKRGQNVTFRCDPISEHNRLYWYRQTLGQGPEFLTYFQNEAQLEKSRLLSDRFSAERPKGSFSTLEIQRTEQGDSAMYLCASSFRSGRAYEQYFGPGTRLTVT.

The gene calls are TRBV19 and TRBJ1-5; possible D gene TRBD1, 5 bases. V lost 7 bases, J lost 4 bases, and 14 bases lay in between. Germline values: CDR1 LNHDA, CDR2 SQIVND (reference sequence). The CDR3 consists of 14 residues. The CDR3 protein is CASTLTGINQPQHF. The DNA of the CDR3 is TGTGCCAGTACCCTAACAGGCATAAATCAGCCCCAGCATTTT.

V and J are TRBV19 and TRBJ2-3, with 7 bases fitting TRBD1. The CDR3 extends over 15 amino acids. Germline trimming cut 3 bases from V and 2 bases from J; bases unmatched to any gene: 5. The germline gives CDR1 LNHDA, CDR2 SQIVND (reference sequence). The CDR3: CASSIGGQFTDTQYF. For the CDR3, the DNA is TGTGCCAGTAGTATTGGGGGACAGTTCACAGATACGCAGTATTTT.

This rearrangement joins TRBV6-2 or TRBV6-3 to TRBJ2-1; the match to TRBD2 covers 10 bases. The V segment lost 6 bases and the J segment 4 bases; nucleotides outside the gene matches: 9. From germline, CDR1 is MNHEY and CDR2 SVGEGT. The CDR3 sequence is 16 residues long. The CDR3 coding sequence is TGTGCCAGCAGCCCTCCCGGGACTAGCGTATACAATGAGCAGTTCTTC. It codes for CASSPPGTSVYNEQFF.

In this sample, this clone turned up once. The chain couples TRBV10-3 to TRBJ1-3; possibly TRBD1 for D (5 bases). CDR1 is ENHRY, CDR2 SYGVKD, per germline. The V end lost 2 bases, the J end lost 0 bases, and 11 bases lay between the germline ends. The CDR3 is made up of 16 amino acids. The CDR3: CAISERRGPSGNTIYF. CDR3 sequence (DNA): TGTGCCATCAGTGAGAGGAGGGGCCCCTCTGGAAACACCATATATTTT.

This clone is a singleton in its sample. The chain recombines TRBV6-1 with TRBJ1-2; weak D call: TRBD1 (6 bases). Germline CDR1 MNHNS, CDR2 SASEGT. V shed 0 bases and J shed 7 bases, with 12 bases lying between them. The CDR3 contains 14 residues. CDR3: CASSEAAAGAGYTF. The DNA of the CDR3 is TGTGCCAGCAGTGAAGCGGCGGCAGGGGCTGGCTACACCTTC.

V and J are TRBV29-1 and TRBJ2-2, with D possibly matching TRBD2 (6 bases). Germline CDR1 is SQVTM and CDR2 is ANQGSEA. Trimming took 6 bases from V and 8 from J, leaving 19 bases between them. This CDR3 spans 14 amino acids. CDR3 bases: TGCAGCGTCCCTCATCGGCCGGGAGAGGGGGAGCTGTTTTTT. Amino acid sequence: CSVPHRPGEGELFF.

V and J are TRBV7-6 and TRBJ2-7; 7 bases fit TRBD2. Per germline, CDR1 SGHVS and CDR2 FNYEAQ. This CDR3 comprises 16 residues. Trimming took 6 bases from V and 2 from J; bases not matched to a gene: 13. The CDR3 nucleotides read TGTGCCAGCAGTGCGGGGGTGGAACGGACAACCTACGAGCAGTACTTC. This codes for CASSAGVERTTYEQYF.

This clone appeared once. The chain uses TRBV5-8 and TRBJ2-5; D remains unclear. The V end was cut by 2 bases, the J end by 1 base, with 9 bases between. Germline loops: CDR1 SGHTS, CDR2 YDEGEE. The CDR3 has 14 amino acids. CDR3 sequence (DNA): TGTGCCAGCAGCTTCGGTTCGGTCCAAGAGACCCAGTACTTC. Amino acid sequence: CASSFGSVQETQYF.

The chain combines TRBV7-9 with TRBJ2-2; D gene ambiguous. Germline CDR1 reads SEHNR; CDR2 reads FQNEAQ (reference sequence). V gave up 4 bases and J gave up 11 bases, with 8 bases separating them. This CDR3 has 11 amino acids. The CDR3 DNA follows: TGTGCCAGCAGCTCCCGCGCAGAGCTGTTTTTT. Translation gives CASSSRAELFF.

The chain links TRBV6-5 to TRBJ2-7; D remains unclear. V lost 8 bases to trimming and J lost 0 bases, with 8 bases between them. Germline V lookup: CDR1 MNHEY, CDR2 SVGAGI. The CDR3 totals 12 residues. The CDR3 nucleotides read TGTGCCAGCCCACACCCCTCCTACGAGCAGTACTTC. It yields the protein CASPHPSYEQYF.

V gene TRBV5-1 combines with J gene TRBJ1-4; 11 bases are a match to TRBD1. The germline gives CDR1 SGHRS, CDR2 YFSETQ. V shed 4 bases, J shed 7 bases, and the junction held 3 bases outside the gene matches. This CDR3 is 14 amino acids long. CDR3 sequence: CASSPGQGGEKLFF. The DNA for the CDR3 is TGCGCCAGCAGCCCGGGACAGGGGGGTGAAAAACTGTTTTTT.

V usage is TRBV6-5 and J usage is TRBJ2-1; D remains ambiguous. The germline V gene encodes CDR1 MNHEY and CDR2 SVGAGI. With 10 bases removed from V and 0 bases from J, the gap between germline ends came to 10 bases. The CDR3 consists of 13 residues. CDR3 sequence: CATDLGSYNEQFF. The CDR3 bases are TGTGCCACCGACTTAGGCTCCTACAATGAGCAGTTCTTC.

The chain combines TRBV28 with TRBJ2-2, with D possibly matching TRBD1 (5 bases). V was pared by 6 bases and J by 8 bases, with 10 bases between. Germline lookup yields CDR1 MDHEN and CDR2 SYDVKM. The CDR3 covers 12 residues. CDR3 nucleotides: TGTGCCAGCAGCCAGGGATATGGGGAGCTGTTTTTT. Translation gives CASSQGYGELFF.